This passage covers 29 T cell receptor beta chains from one sample sequenced in a study of control samples from healthy donors and cancer patients. Profiling relied on immunoSEQ multiplex PCR, and the TCRdb table lists in-frame clones only, not all of them. The sample yields fewer than 200,000 clones, of which the top ten take up roughly 2%. Sequencing was performed on blood. These receptors originate from a woman in her twenties or thirties in good health.

The chain recombines TRBV11-1 with TRBJ2-1; D possibly matches TRBD1 or TRBD2 (7 bases each). The CDR3 is 16 amino acids. Trimming pared 5 bases from V and 1 base from J, leaving 15 bases between. Germline V gene data show CDR1 as SGHAT and CDR2 as FQDESV (reference sequence). The CDR3 DNA is TGTGCCAGCAGCCCGAGGGGGCGGGGGTCCTACAATGAGCAGTTCTTC. Its translation: CASSPRGRGSYNEQFF.

V and J are TRBV12-3 or TRBV12-4 and TRBJ2-3, with D hard to call. Trimming removed 9 bases at V and 5 bases at J, with 9 bases between. This CDR3 contains 11 residues. CDR3 sequence reads: CASTTRDTQYF. The CDR3 DNA reads TGTGCCAGTACCACGCGAGATACGCAGTATTTT.

This rearrangement joins TRBV29-1 to TRBJ2-3, with a weak D call TRBD1 (6 bases). The germline V gene has CDR1 SQVTM and CDR2 ANQGSEA. CDR3 length: 13 residues. Trimming stripped 6 bases from V and 0 bases from J, with 10 bases between. The CDR3 sequence: CSVGTLSTDTQYF. The CDR3 DNA reads as TGCAGCGTCGGGACACTTAGCACAGATACGCAGTATTTT.

V gene TRBV5-5 combines with J gene TRBJ2-3, with D hard to call. Germline V gene data show CDR1 as SGHKS and CDR2 as YYEKEE (reference sequence). The CDR3 extends over 15 amino acids. The germline V and J ends were trimmed by 2 bases and 2 bases, with 12 bases remaining between them. CDR3 protein: CASSLPQTHTDTQYF. The CDR3 nucleotides read TGTGCCAGCAGCTTACCACAGACCCACACAGATACGCAGTATTTT.

The chain has TRBV5-1 and TRBJ1-1; 8 bases align to TRBD1. Losses at the gene ends were 0 bases for V and 8 bases for J; bases not matched to a gene: 9. The germline gives CDR1 SGHRS, CDR2 YFSETQ. CDR3 length: 15 amino acids. The CDR3 DNA follows: TGCGCCAGCAGCTTGGGCAGGACAGGGCGTGACGAAGCTTTCTTT. It specifies CASSLGRTGRDEAFF.

The chain recombines TRBV12-3 or TRBV12-4 with TRBJ2-7; no firm D call. The CDR3 sequence is 13 residues long. Trimming took off 5 bases at V and 4 bases at J, with 12 bases between the two ends. The CDR3 DNA reads as TGTGCCAGCAGTCACCGGTCCCATTACGAGCAGTACTTC. Translated, it gives CASSHRSHYEQYF.

V and J are TRBV5-4 and TRBJ1-2; 7 bases agree with TRBD1. With V trimmed by 3 bases and J by 6 bases, 17 bases remained unmatched. Per the germline V gene, CDR1 is SGHNT and CDR2 is YYREEE (reference sequence). The CDR3 has 17 amino acids. The CDR3 DNA is TGTGCCAGCAGCTCACAGGGGATCCGTTCGGTACCGCATGGCTACACCTTC. The encoded protein is CASSSQGIRSVPHGYTF.

The rearrangement joins TRBV24-1 to TRBJ2-5; D call uncertain. The CDR3 contains 18 residues. Trimming shortened V by 2 bases and J by 0 bases, and 18 bases separated the two germline ends. The germline V gene encodes CDR1 KGHDR and CDR2 SFDVKD. The CDR3 loop reads CATSDSSGFFNNQETQYF. The CDR3 DNA follows: TGTGCCACCAGTGATTCATCCGGTTTTTTCAATAACCAAGAGACCCAGTACTTC.

The CDR3 protein is CASSQDGLGSSNQPQHF. CDR3 coding DNA: TGCGCCAGCAGCCAAGACGGTTTGGGCAGTAGCAATCAGCCCCAGCATTTT. The V gene is TRBV4-1, the J gene TRBJ1-5; D is uncertain. V lost 0 bases, J lost 0 bases, and 12 bases lay in between. CDR1 and CDR2 (germline): MGHRA, YSYEKL. The CDR3 is 17 amino acids.

CDR3 sequence reads: CASSHQPRRQAMNTGELFF. CDR3 DNA sequence: TGTGCCAGCAGCCACCAACCAAGGCGGCAGGCGATGAACACCGGGGAGCTGTTTTTT. The rearrangement links TRBV28 to TRBJ2-2; no definite D call. Germline V CDR1 and CDR2: MDHEN, SYDVKM. CDR3 size: 19 residues. Trimming took off 6 bases at V and 1 base at J, with 24 bases between the two ends.

This chain joins TRBV2 and TRBJ1-6; the match to TRBD1 covers 9 bases. The J segment lost 7 bases and the V segment lost 10 bases, leaving 5 bases of the junction unmatched. Germline V CDR1 and CDR2: SNHLY, FYNNEI. The CDR3 length is 13 residues. CDR3 region: CATRTGENSPLHF. In DNA form, the CDR3 reads TGTGCCACCCGGACAGGGGAGAATTCACCCCTCCACTTT.

The gene calls are TRBV6-5 and TRBJ1-4; maybe TRBD1 (5 bases). The V and J ends lost 4 bases and 0 bases respectively, with 12 bases between them. CDR1 and CDR2 from the germline V gene are MNHEY and SVGAGI. The CDR3 is 16 amino acids. CDR3 amino acids: CASSFHQGTTNEKLFF. The DNA for the CDR3 is TGTGCCAGCAGTTTTCATCAGGGCACAACTAATGAAAAACTGTTTTTT.

The chain is built from TRBV5-1 and TRBJ1-1, with D unclear. Per germline, CDR1 SGHRS and CDR2 YFSETQ. V was trimmed by 3 bases and J by 0 bases, leaving 9 bases between them. This CDR3 is 14 amino acids long. Written as DNA, the CDR3 is TGCGCCAGCAGCTCGGCAGCCTTGAACACTGAAGCTTTCTTT. This sequence encodes CASSSAALNTEAFF.

This chain uses TRBV6-5 with TRBJ2-3, with a weak D call TRBD2 (6 bases). Germline assignment: CDR1 MNHEY and CDR2 SVGAGI. V gave up 9 bases and J gave up 4 bases, with 14 bases separating them. CDR3 length equals 13 residues. CDR3 sequence reads: CASAGGVADTQYF. In DNA, the CDR3 is TGTGCCAGTGCCGGAGGGGTGGCAGATACGCAGTATTTT.

The rearrangement uses TRBV27 and TRBJ2-7, with a possible D match to TRBD1 (6 bases). The CDR3 spans 14 residues. Trimming removed 0 bases at V and 5 bases at J, with 11 bases between. Germline loops: CDR1 MNHEY, CDR2 SMNVEV (reference sequence). This CDR3 is CASSLSSPGDEQYF. CDR3 sequence (DNA): TGTGCCAGCAGTTTATCATCCCCAGGGGACGAGCAGTACTTC.

This chain joins TRBV29-1 and TRBJ1-2; perhaps TRBD1 as D (6 bases). Germline-derived CDR1 and CDR2 are SQVTM and ANQGSEA. V was pared by 6 bases and J by 5 bases, with 10 bases between. CDR3 length equals 11 residues. CDR3 in amino acids: CSVTGSYGYTF. The CDR3 DNA follows: TGCAGCGTGACAGGATCTTATGGCTACACCTTC.

This chain uses TRBV10-1 with TRBJ2-1; D is undetermined. CDR1 is WNHNN, CDR2 SYGVQD, per germline (reference sequence). The CDR3 runs to 11 residues. V gave up 11 bases and J gave up 4 bases, with 9 bases separating them. CDR3 nucleotides: TGCGCCGGCCGGGCTTACAATGAGCAGTTCTTC. It translates to CAGRAYNEQFF.

The rearrangement links TRBV6-4 to TRBJ2-2; D unresolved. Trimming stripped 2 bases from V and 3 bases from J, with 4 bases between. From germline, CDR1 is MRHNA and CDR2 SNTAGT. This CDR3 is built from 13 residues. This chain's CDR3 is CASSDRYTGELFF. CDR3 DNA sequence: TGTGCCAGCAGTGACCGCTACACCGGGGAGCTGTTTTTT.

DNA for the CDR3: TGTGCCAGCAGTTCTCACGGGGGACAGCTGGGAAACACCATATATTTT. Translating it yields CASSSHGGQLGNTIYF. The genes are TRBV6-6 and TRBJ1-3; 7 bases are a match to TRBD1. CDR3 length equals 16 residues. Germline V lookup: CDR1 MNHNY, CDR2 SVGAGI (reference sequence). V trimming: 4 bases; J trimming: 4 bases; junction bases outside the gene matches: 10.

This chain links TRBV4-3 with TRBJ1-3; possibly TRBD1 for D (6 bases). CDR1 and CDR2 (germline): LGHNA, YSLEER. There are 14 residues in the CDR3. V was shortened by 3 bases and J by 2 bases, with 8 bases between the two germline ends. CDR3 sequence: CASSQNRAGNTIYF. The DNA of the CDR3 is TGCGCCAGCAGCCAGAACAGGGCTGGAAACACCATATATTTT.

The chain has TRBV12-3 or TRBV12-4 and TRBJ2-2, with D perhaps matching TRBD1 (7 bases). The CDR3 is made up of 13 amino acids. V was cut by 6 bases and J by 4 bases, with 9 bases left in between. This chain's CDR3 is CASSQGGTGELFF. The CDR3 DNA is TGTGCCAGCAGCCAGGGGGGCACCGGGGAGCTGTTTTTT.

This chain joins TRBV11-2 and TRBJ2-5; no definite D call. Germline V lookup: CDR1 SGHAT, CDR2 FQNNGV. CDR3 size: 12 residues. V lost 3 bases to trimming and J lost 0 bases, with 2 bases between them. The CDR3 DNA follows: TGTGCCAGCAGCTTGGACCAAGAGACCCAGTACTTC. This translates into CASSLDQETQYF.

This sequence joins TRBV5-1 and TRBJ2-3; D gene ambiguous. Germline CDR1 is SGHRS and CDR2 is YFSETQ. V was clipped by 4 bases and J by 4 bases, with 10 bases between them. This CDR3 has 13 residues. The CDR3 protein is CASSQATPDTQYF. The CDR3 DNA sequence: TGCGCCAGCAGCCAGGCAACCCCAGATACGCAGTATTTT.

The rearrangement joins TRBV5-8 to TRBJ2-6, with D unresolved. V dropped 1 base and J dropped 0 bases, with 11 bases sitting between them. CDR1 and CDR2 (germline): SGHTS, YDEGEE. The CDR3 totals 17 residues. CDR3 sequence reads: CASSLRAKSSGANVLTF. The CDR3 nucleotides are TGTGCCAGCAGCTTGAGGGCGAAGAGCTCTGGGGCCAACGTCCTGACTTTC.

The chain carries TRBV7-2 and TRBJ2-1, with D possibly matching TRBD2 (7 bases). The CDR3 runs 16 residues. Germline CDR1 reads SGHTA; CDR2 reads FQGNSA. V lost 7 bases and J lost 4, with 20 bases in between. The CDR3 protein is CASTIDPGGPYNEQFF. CDR3 nucleotides: TGTGCCAGCACAATAGATCCCGGGGGGCCGTACAATGAGCAGTTCTTC.

The rearrangement links TRBV18 to TRBJ1-1; TRBD1 matches at 7 bases. This CDR3 has 16 residues. Germline V gene lookup returns CDR1 KGHSH and CDR2 LQKENI. The V and J ends lost 3 bases and 2 bases, in that order; junction bases with no gene match: 9. CDR3 in DNA: TGTGCCAGCTCACCTGGGGCAGGGGGAATTAACACTGAAGCTTTCTTT. Amino acids: CASSPGAGGINTEAFF.

This chain links TRBV19 with TRBJ1-2; D uncertain. The CDR3 runs to 13 residues. V dropped 3 bases and J dropped 8 bases, with 13 bases sitting between them. Germline CDR1 LNHDA, CDR2 SQIVND (reference sequence). CDR3 coding DNA: TGTGCCAGTAGTATCGGACGGCTTGAGGGCTACACCTTC. Translating gives CASSIGRLEGYTF.

The chain employs TRBV27 and TRBJ2-7; weak D call: TRBD1 (6 bases). Trimming left V 2 bases short and J 0 bases short, with 17 bases between. The CDR3 consists of 17 residues. Germline CDR1 and CDR2: MNHEY and SMNVEV (reference sequence). The CDR3 region is CASSLTPGEHRSYEQYF. In DNA, the CDR3 is TGTGCCAGCAGTTTAACACCAGGGGAGCACCGCTCCTACGAGCAGTACTTC.

This chain uses TRBV7-2 with TRBJ1-5, with unresolved D. Between the trimmed V and J ends, which lost 5 bases and 4 bases, there was a span of 12 bases. The germline CDR1 and CDR2 sequences are SGHTA and FQGNSA. The CDR3 is made up of 14 amino acids. The CDR3 region has the DNA TGTGCCAGCAGCCCCGACTCGAGTAATCAGCCCCAGCATTTT. Its translation is CASSPDSSNQPQHF.